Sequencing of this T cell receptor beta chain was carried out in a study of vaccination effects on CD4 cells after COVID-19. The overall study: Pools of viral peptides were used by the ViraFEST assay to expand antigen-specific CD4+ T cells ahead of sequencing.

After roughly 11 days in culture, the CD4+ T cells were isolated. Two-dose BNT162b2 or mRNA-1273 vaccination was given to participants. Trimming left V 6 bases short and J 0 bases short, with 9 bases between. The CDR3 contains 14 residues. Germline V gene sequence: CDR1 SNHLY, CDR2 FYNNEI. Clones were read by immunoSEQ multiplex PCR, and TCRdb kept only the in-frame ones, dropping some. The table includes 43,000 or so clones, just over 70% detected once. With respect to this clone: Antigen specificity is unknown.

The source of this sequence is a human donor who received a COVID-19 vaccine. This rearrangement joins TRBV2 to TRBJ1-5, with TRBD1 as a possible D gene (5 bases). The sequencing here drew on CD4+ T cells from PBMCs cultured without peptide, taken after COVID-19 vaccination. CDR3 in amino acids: CASRGDSSNQPQHF. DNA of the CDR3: TGTGCCAGCAGGGGAGACAGTAGCAATCAGCCCCAGCATTTT.